This T cell receptor (beta chain) is from a study of T-cell memory formation after mild COVID-19. Worth noting for this clonotype: Its cognate antigen is unknown.

Study results and caveats: CD4+ bias marked clones expanding day 15 to 37, unlike balanced contracting clones. CM and EM subsets held most contracting CD4+ clones; EMRA held CD8+ ones.

Sample barcodes and UMIs were carried by the TCR alpha and TCR beta cDNA libraries that 5'RACE generated with constant-segment primers. TCRdb ran MiXCR on the 5' RACE reads and lists one entry per CDR3 protein. The sample lists 380,000 or so distinct CDR3 sequences, roughly an eighth occurring once. The V end was cut by 0 bases, the J end by 10 bases, with 7 bases between. Germline values: CDR1 SGHDT, CDR2 YYEEEE. This CDR3 contains 11 residues. The sample taken for sequencing was PBMCs or a T cell subset sorted from them (not recorded which). The rearrangement joins TRBV5-6 to TRBJ1-2; possibly TRBD1 for D (5 bases). The receptor's source is a man younger than 35 who had mild COVID-19 (a few samples of this study predate the infection). Cell type and time point are not known. CDR3 DNA sequence: TGTGCCAGCAGCTTGGTAGGGGTCTACACCTTC. Residues: CASSLVGVYTF. Using reference TRBV5-6 and TRBJ1-2 for the parts outside the CDR3, the full variable domain is DAGVTQSPTHLIKTRGQQVTLRCSPKSGHDTVSWYQQALGQGPQFIFQYYEEEERQRGNFPDRFSGHQFPNYSSELNVNALLLGDSALYLCASSLVGVYTFGSGTRLTVV.